This is a list of T cell receptor beta chains from one sample in a study of STAT5B mutations in CD4+ large granular lymphocyte leukemia. Sequencing used immunoSEQ multiplex PCR; TCRdb keeps in-frame clones, though not all of them. The sample consists of about 22,000 clones, 82% of them appearing once. Sequencing was carried out using CD4+ T cells from blood buffy coats. These receptors all come from a human donor in good health. CDR3s include the opening cysteine and the closing phenylalanine or tryptophan. Fields, in order: D gene, J gene, V gene, clone size, CDR3 DNA, CDR3 protein. A D gene is named only where the DNA matches it firmly. A clone size is listed for some rows: how often the clone was seen (once, few, many), or a class if it is expanded.

-	TRBJ1-4	TRBV7-8	-	TGTGCCAGCAGGTCCGAGGGGGTGGTGACTAATGAAAAACTGTTTTTT	CASRSEGVVTNEKLFF
-	TRBJ2-1	TRBV7-2	-	TGTGCCAGCAGCTTTGTTGCAAGCTCCTACAATGAGCAGTTCTTC	CASSFVASSYNEQFF
-	TRBJ1-4	TRBV19	-	TGTGCCAGTAAGGAAGCAGGGCTGGGAAATGAAAAACTGTTTTTT	CASKEAGLGNEKLFF
-	TRBJ1-2	TRBV2	-	TGTGCCAGCGGGTTTGCTAACTATGGCTACACCTTC	CASGFANYGYTF
-	TRBJ2-5	TRBV9	-	TGTGCCAGCAGCGTAGGGGGAGAAGAGACCCAGTACTTC	CASSVGGEETQYF
-	TRBJ2-7	TRBV7-2	-	TGTGCCAGCAGCTCACGGAGCTCCTACGAGCAGTACTTC	CASSSRSSYEQYF
-	TRBJ1-2	TRBV18	-	TGTGCCAGCTCACCAAAGTCGAATGGCTACACCTTC	CASSPKSNGYTF
-	TRBJ1-5	TRBV5-5	few	TGTGCCAGCAGCAAAACCCCGGAGAGCAATCAGCCCCAGCATTTT	CASSKTPESNQPQHF
-	TRBJ2-3	TRBV28	-	TGTGCCAGCAGTTTACGCCAGGGGATAAATACGCAGTATTTT	CASSLRQGINTQYF
-	TRBJ2-2	TRBV5-1	-	TGCGCCAGCAGCTTGGTTGGCTTGAACACCGGGGAGCTGTTTTTT	CASSLVGLNTGELFF
-	TRBJ1-3	TRBV18	-	TGTGCCAGCTCACCATCGGCGGGGAGTGGAAACACCATATATTTT	CASSPSAGSGNTIYF
-	TRBJ2-1	TRBV21-1	-	TGTGTCCAGGGTAGCGGGGGCCCGAATGAGCAGTTCTTC	CVQGSGGPNEQFF
-	TRBJ1-3	TRBV14	-	TGTGCCAGCAGCCAAGGGGGGAGCTTTCAAGGAAACACCATATATTTT	CASSQGGSFQGNTIYF
TRBD2	TRBJ2-1	TRBV27	-	TGTGCCAGCAGTTCCGAGGGAGGGGCGACCGAGCAGTTCTTC	CASSSEGGATEQFF
TRBD2	TRBJ2-3	TRBV5-1	-	TGCGCCAGCAGCTTGGGAGGACTAGCGACTAGCACAGATACGCAGTATTTT	CASSLGGLATSTDTQYF
-	TRBJ1-2	TRBV30	-	TGTGCCCATCAACAGGGATATGGCTACACCTTC	CAHQQGYGYTF
TRBD1	TRBJ2-7	TRBV7-2	-	TGTGCCAGCAGCAGGGGACAGGGTCTCTACGAGCAGTACTTC	CASSRGQGLYEQYF
-	TRBJ2-7	TRBV6-1	few	TGTGCCAGCAGCCGGGGGTCAGCAAAATCCTACGAGCAGTACTTC	CASSRGSAKSYEQYF
TRBD2	TRBJ2-2	TRBV2	-	TGTGCCAGCACTGGTAGCGGGGGGCCGACAGCCGGGGAGCTGTTTTTT	CASTGSGGPTAGELFF
TRBD1	TRBJ1-2	TRBV27	-	TGTGCCAGCCGCCGACAGGGTGGCTATGGCTACACCTTC	CASRRQGGYGYTF
-	TRBJ2-5	TRBV6-5	-	TGTGCCAGCAGTCCGTTAGGACAGCAAGAGACCCAGTACTTC	CASSPLGQQETQYF
-	TRBJ1-6	TRBV7-6	-	TGTGCCAGCAGCTTAGCGCGGCAGGGATCGTCTAATTCACCCCTCCACTTT	CASSLARQGSSNSPLHF
TRBD2	TRBJ2-5	TRBV4-1	-	TGCGCCAGCAGCCGACGCCCCACTAGCGGGGTCGCCAGCAGATACCAAGAGACCCAGTACTTC	CASSRRPTSGVASRYQETQYF
-	TRBJ2-1	TRBV15	-	TGTGCCACCAGCAGAATGGGCTCCTACAATGAGCAGTTCTTC	CATSRMGSYNEQFF
TRBD2	TRBJ2-7	TRBV5-1	-	TGCGCCAGCAGCTTGGCGGCTAGCGGGAGTACCTACGAGCAGTACTTC	CASSLAASGSTYEQYF
-	TRBJ2-2	TRBV9	-	TGTGCCAGCAGCGTAGGCCCATTTGGGGAGCTGTTTTTT	CASSVGPFGELFF
TRBD2	TRBJ2-5	TRBV4-3	-	TGCGCCAGCAGCCAAGATCCTAGCGGAGAGACCCAGTACTTC	CASSQDPSGETQYF
TRBD2	TRBJ2-1	TRBV6-5	once	TGTGCCAGCAGCCCCACTAGCGGGAGATACAATGAGCAGTTCTTC	CASSPTSGRYNEQFF
-	TRBJ2-7	TRBV23-1	-	TGCGCCAGCAGTCAATCGAAGGGCTCCAGGGACGAGCAGTACTTC	CASSQSKGSRDEQYF
-	TRBJ2-3	TRBV2	few	TGTGCCAGCAGTGAAATAGATACGCAGTATTTT	CASSEIDTQYF
-	TRBJ2-1	TRBV11-2	-	TGTGCCAGCAGCTTAGGACAGACGATCTCCTACAATGAGCAGTTCTTC	CASSLGQTISYNEQFF
-	TRBJ2-1	TRBV7-8	-	TGTGCCAGCAGCTTAGTACGCAACTCCTACAATGAGCAGTTCTTC	CASSLVRNSYNEQFF
-	TRBJ2-3	TRBV6-5	-	TGTGCCAGCAGTTACTCGTACACCACAGATACGCAGTATTTT	CASSYSYTTDTQYF
-	TRBJ1-3	TRBV7-9	-	TGTGCCAGCAGCTTGGTGCTGGGTCGCCCCGGAAACACCATATATTTT	CASSLVLGRPGNTIYF
TRBD2	TRBJ2-1	TRBV4-2	-	TGTGCCAGCAGCCAAAAACTAGCGGGAGCCTACAATGAGCAGTTCTTC	CASSQKLAGAYNEQFF
TRBD2	TRBJ2-5	TRBV7-2	once	TGTGCCAGCAGCCTAACAGGACTAGCGGCCGAGACCCAGTACTTC	CASSLTGLAAETQYF
-	TRBJ1-3	TRBV11-2	-	TGTGCCAGCAGCTTAGCAGGAAACACCATATATTTT	CASSLAGNTIYF
TRBD2	TRBJ2-3	TRBV28	-	TGTGCCAGCACCCTTAGCGGGAGAGGGGCAGATACGCAGTATTTT	CASTLSGRGADTQYF
-	TRBJ1-4	TRBV21-1	-	TGTGCCAGCAGCATTTGTTATCCTAATGAAAAACTGTTTTTT	CASSICYPNEKLFF
-	TRBJ2-1	TRBV11-2	-	TGTGCCAGCAGCTTGTCCCCCGCAATAAGAATCCACAATGAGCAGTTCTTC	CASSLSPAIRIHNEQFF
TRBD1	TRBJ2-1	TRBV5-8	-	TGTGCCAGGACGGACAGGGTTGGGACTTCCTACAATGAGCAGTTCTTC	CARTDRVGTSYNEQFF
-	TRBJ2-5	TRBV6-6	-	TGTGCCAGCAGTTACTCGGCGGCAGGGGGGAAAGAGACCCAGTACTTC	CASSYSAAGGKETQYF
-	TRBJ1-1	TRBV5-1	-	TGCGCCAGCAGCTTGGCGGGGGGGAACACTGAAGCTTTCTTT	CASSLAGGNTEAFF
TRBD1	TRBJ2-2	TRBV9	few	TGTGCCAGCAGCGTAGGACAGGGTAACACCGGGGAGCTGTTTTTT	CASSVGQGNTGELFF
-	TRBJ1-6	TRBV11-1	-	TGTGCCAGCAGCTCCCGCGGGAATTCACCCCTCCACTTT	CASSSRGNSPLHF
TRBD1	TRBJ1-1	TRBV30	-	TGTGCCTCCATCAATCATGCCAAGACAGGGGTTAACACTGAAGCTTTCTTT	CASINHAKTGVNTEAFF
TRBD1	TRBJ1-3	TRBV4-1	-	TGCGCCAGCAGCCGAGGGACAGGGTCTGGAAACACCATATATTTT	CASSRGTGSGNTIYF
-	TRBJ2-3	TRBV7-2	-	TGTGCCAGCAGCAGCCCGGGACTCCCGGGGGATACGCAGTATTTT	CASSSPGLPGDTQYF
TRBD1	TRBJ2-3	TRBV6-1	-	TGTGCCAGCAGGACAGGGGGCCCCACAGATACGCAGTATTTT	CASRTGGPTDTQYF
-	TRBJ2-5	TRBV19	once	TGTGCCAGTAGTTACTCCCCGGCGGCGGAGACCCAGTACTTC	CASSYSPAAETQYF